The clone carrying this T cell receptor (beta chain) was counted only a few times. One end of the junction varies from germline; a read error may be responsible. The source of the sample is a study of T cells in Graves' hyperthyroidism and ophthalmopathy. Study context: Peripheral blood draws took place at initial diagnosis, ahead of any treatment.

Across 18 months, stable Graves' hyperthyroidism was marked by no progression to ophthalmopathy. It was uncontrolled infection, other autoimmune disease, pregnancy or lactation that excluded patients. The PBMCs had their origin in 10 ml of fresh peripheral blood. Germline V gene sequence: CDR1 KGHSH, CDR2 LQKENI. CDR3 length: 12 amino acids. TCR beta CDR3 regions were amplified from RNA transcripts. Primed by the HTBI set, a first-round RT-PCR was run on the TCR CDR3. Each CDR3 protein gets one entry after TCRdb re-called the multiplex PCR reads with MiXCR. The data hold fewer than 800,000 distinct CDR3 sequences, with over 15% observed a single time.

The gene calls are TRBV18 and TRBJ2-7, with 7 bases identical to TRBD1. This receptor was obtained from a man aged 18-30 years with Graves' hyperthyroidism. What was sequenced was blood. The CDR3 nucleotides are TGTGCCAGCTCCGGGACAGCGGAACGGCGGCACTTC. It translates to CASSGTAERRHF.